These 23 T cell receptor beta chains were all obtained from the same sample, sequenced in a study of cytomegalovirus exposure and HLA in healthy donors (dated by TCRdb to 2015 to 2018). Library creation used the immunoSEQ multiplex PCR assay. A mixture of 60 forward primers for TCR Vbeta segments and 13 reverse primers for TCR Jbeta segments was used in the multiplex PCR. The source is immuneACCESS, and TCRdb retained only in-frame sequences with V and J called. Part of the clones is not carried over; for the studies checked, unresolved V genes explain less than half of this, and the remainder is unexplained. This sample gives about 98,000 clones in total; roughly 70% of them show up just once. Roughly 2.5% of the sample is held by the ten biggest clonotypes. The material sequenced was PBMCs. Receptors were obtained from a man in his fifties in good health and CMV-seronegative.

The CDR3 nucleotides read TGCGCCAGCAGCTTAACTCGGACAATCAACCTTAGGGCCGGGGAGCTGTTTTTT. Its protein is CASSLTRTINLRAGELFF. The chain joins TRBV5-1 to TRBJ2-2; TRBD1 might be the D (5 bases). V was trimmed by 2 bases and J by 6 bases, leaving 23 bases between them. The CDR3 spans 18 residues. The germline gives CDR1 SGHRS, CDR2 YFSETQ.

This rearrangement joins TRBV4-1 to TRBJ2-1, with D perhaps TRBD2 (5 bases). Germline-derived CDR1 and CDR2 are MGHRA and YSYEKL. The CDR3 has 16 residues. Trimming removed 1 base at V and 0 bases at J, with 10 bases between. The CDR3 is CASSQVGKSSYNEQFF. In DNA, the CDR3 is TGCGCCAGCAGCCAAGTCGGGAAAAGCTCCTACAATGAGCAGTTCTTC.

The chain recombines TRBV27 with TRBJ2-7, with D tentatively TRBD1 (6 bases). The CDR3 spans 16 residues. Trimming removed 3 bases at V and 3 bases at J, with 18 bases between. Germline V lookup: CDR1 MNHEY, CDR2 SMNVEV (reference sequence). The CDR3 region has the DNA TGTGCCAGCAGTTTTTATGGCGGACAGCTTCACTACGAGCAGTACTTC. Translating gives CASSFYGGQLHYEQYF.

V and J are TRBV6-5 and TRBJ2-5; no reliable D call. The J call could be wrong; TRBJ2-7 is a better fit for the DNA end. This CDR3 spans 16 amino acids. Germline V gives CDR1 MNHEY, CDR2 SVGAGI. The CDR3 DNA is TGTGCCAGCAGTTACTCGACTCTGGCGGCTCGCTACGAGCAGTACTTC. This codes for CASSYSTLAARYEQYF.

The chain has TRBV4-2 and TRBJ2-2; possibly TRBD2 for D (6 bases). V shed 2 bases and J shed 4 bases, with 14 bases lying between them. The germline gives CDR1 LGHNA, CDR2 YNFKEQ. The CDR3 extends over 16 amino acids. The CDR3 bases are TGTGCCAGCAGCCAAAGGGCGGGGCGGGGCACCGGGGAGCTGTTTTTT. Amino acids: CASSQRAGRGTGELFF.

The V and J genes are TRBV27 and TRBJ1-5, with TRBD1 matching over 8 bases. The germline gives CDR1 MNHEY, CDR2 SMNVEV (reference sequence). This CDR3 comprises 15 residues. Trimming at V came to 5 bases and at J to 6 bases, leaving 9 bases not matched to a gene. The CDR3 DNA reads as TGTGCCAGCAGTCCCGGGACAGGATTAGGTCAGCCCCAGCATTTT. Translating gives CASSPGTGLGQPQHF.

V and J are TRBV10-1 and TRBJ1-1; tentative D call: TRBD1 (6 bases). Trimming cost V 5 bases and J 5 bases, with 12 bases left between them. Germline V gene lookup returns CDR1 WNHNN and CDR2 SYGVQD (reference sequence). The CDR3 contains 13 residues. The CDR3 loop is CASSPLRGTEAFF. CDR3 bases: TGCGCCAGCAGTCCCTTGAGGGGGACTGAAGCTTTCTTT.

This clone was seen a handful of times. This chain joins TRBV7-3 and TRBJ2-3; 9 bases line up with TRBD2. Trimming removed 6 bases from V and 0 bases from J; junction bases left unmatched: 4. This CDR3 spans 15 amino acids. Germline CDR1 is SGHTA and CDR2 is FQGTGA. The CDR3 spells CASRSTSGSTDTQYF. In nucleotides, the CDR3 is TGTGCCAGCAGGTCAACTAGCGGGAGCACAGATACGCAGTATTTT.

The rearrangement joins TRBV5-6 to TRBJ1-6; 7 bases align to TRBD1. The CDR3 sequence is 16 residues long. CDR1 SGHDT and CDR2 YYEEEE come from the germline V gene. V gave up 3 bases and J gave up 14 bases; unmatched junction bases: 17. CDR3 loop: CASSSLGAGGAAALHF. The DNA for the CDR3 is TGTGCCAGCAGCTCGTTAGGGGCAGGGGGAGCAGCGGCCCTCCACTTT.

The CDR3 is CASSSSTGTPYGYTF. The CDR3, as DNA: TGTGCCAGCAGCTCCTCGACAGGGACCCCCTATGGCTACACCTTC. The chain combines TRBV7-9 with TRBJ1-2; 7 bases agree with TRBD1. The CDR3 sequence is 15 residues long. Germline CDR1 is SEHNR and CDR2 is FQNEAQ (reference sequence). Losses at the gene ends were 4 bases for V and 4 bases for J; bases not matched to a gene: 9.

The genes are TRBV28 and TRBJ2-5; possibly TRBD1 for D (8 bases). Trimming removed 3 bases from V and 2 bases from J, with 16 bases in between. The CDR3 is made up of 16 amino acids. The germline V gene has CDR1 MDHEN and CDR2 SYDVKM. The CDR3 DNA is TGTGCCAGCAGTTTGGGAGGGACAGGCGAACAAGAGACCCAGTACTTC. Its protein product is CASSLGGTGEQETQYF.

The chain uses TRBV7-2 and TRBJ2-3, with 8 bases that match TRBD2. The junction had 20 bases not matched to a gene; V was cut back by 5 bases and J by 10 bases. Germline V CDR1 and CDR2: SGHTA, FQGNSA. The length of the CDR3 is 17 residues. This CDR3 reads CASSPATSGRWGRAQYF. CDR3 nucleotide sequence: TGTGCCAGCAGCCCTGCTACTAGCGGTAGATGGGGTAGGGCGCAGTATTTT.

The gene calls are TRBV7-9 and TRBJ2-5, with TRBD2 identical over 13 bases. The V and J ends lost 5 bases and 7 bases, in that order; junction bases with no gene match: 10. CDR3 length equals 16 residues. CDR1 and CDR2 from the germline V gene are SEHNR and FQNEAQ (reference sequence). DNA for the CDR3: TGTGCCAGCAGCGACCGACTAGCGGGGGGTCTCGGGACCCAGTACTTC. Its translation is CASSDRLAGGLGTQYF.

This chain connects TRBV2 to TRBJ2-1; 14 bases line up with TRBD2. V shed 4 bases and J 5 bases; nucleotides not matched to a gene: 1. The CDR3 covers 15 residues. Looked up from germline, CDR1 is SNHLY and CDR2 is FYNNEI. DNA for the CDR3: TGTGCCAGCAGTGGACTAGCGGGGGGGAACAATGAGCAGTTCTTC. Translated: CASSGLAGGNNEQFF. Complete variable domain (other parts from reference TRBV2 and TRBJ2-1): EPEVTQTPSHQVTQMGQEVILRCVPISNHLYFYWYRQILGQKVEFLVSFYNNEISEKSEIFDDQFSVERPDGSNFTLKIRSTKLEDSAMYFCASSGLAGGNNEQFFGPGTRLTVL.

The V gene is TRBV2, the J gene TRBJ1-3; D uncertain. The CDR3 extends over 14 amino acids. Germline V gene data show CDR1 as SNHLY and CDR2 as FYNNEI. V was clipped by 2 bases and J by 4 bases, with 9 bases between them. CDR3 DNA sequence: TGTGCCAGCAGTGAACGTGGGGAGGGAAACACCATATATTTT. Protein: CASSERGEGNTIYF.

This clone was observed a single time. This chain links TRBV18 with TRBJ2-7, with TRBD2 identical over 7 bases. Germline CDR1 KGHSH, CDR2 LQKENI. The CDR3 totals 15 residues. Losses at the gene ends were 2 bases for V and 2 bases for J; bases not matched to a gene: 6. The CDR3 reads CASSPSLAETYEQYF. The CDR3 nucleotides are TGTGCCAGCTCACCATCCCTAGCGGAAACCTACGAGCAGTACTTC.

The chain carries TRBV11-3 and TRBJ2-2, with D possibly matching TRBD2 (6 bases). With 4 bases removed from V and 4 bases from J, the gap between germline ends came to 16 bases. This CDR3 contains 16 residues. CDR1 is SGHNT and CDR2 is YENEEA in the germline V gene. The DNA of the CDR3 is TGTGCCAGCAGCTCTTGGCAGGGAGGTTTCACCGGGGAGCTGTTTTTT. This translates into CASSSWQGGFTGELFF.

The rearrangement uses TRBV6-4 and TRBJ2-3; 11 positions agree with TRBD2. After removal of 5 bases from V and 6 bases from J, the junction contained 4 bases not matched to a gene. The germline CDR1 and CDR2 sequences are MRHNA and SNTAGT. The CDR3 is made up of 14 amino acids. CDR3 region: CASSLAGGGDTQYF. The CDR3 nucleotides are TGTGCCAGCAGTCTAGCGGGAGGAGGGGATACGCAGTATTTT.

This clone appeared once. The chain is built from TRBV29-1 and TRBJ1-2; 8 bases map to TRBD1. The germline gives CDR1 SQVTM, CDR2 ANQGSEA. The V segment lost 3 bases and the J segment 3 bases; nucleotides outside the gene matches: 12. This CDR3 has 16 amino acids. The CDR3 region is CSVDQGQERGYYGYTF. CDR3 in DNA: TGCAGCGTTGACCAGGGACAGGAAAGGGGGTACTATGGCTACACCTTC.

The CDR3 here is CASSSSGVWSYNEQFF. CDR3 in DNA: TGCGCCAGCAGCTCCAGCGGGGTTTGGTCCTACAATGAGCAGTTCTTC. The rearrangement links TRBV5-1 to TRBJ2-1; TRBD2 matches 7 bases. Germline V CDR1 and CDR2: SGHRS, YFSETQ. The V gene end was trimmed by 3 bases and the J gene end by 1 base; junction bases not matched to a gene: 7. The CDR3 consists of 16 residues.

The genes are TRBV28 and TRBJ1-2, with TRBD1 identical over 8 bases. The germline CDR1 and CDR2 sequences are MDHEN and SYDVKM. CDR3 length: 13 amino acids. The V and J ends lost 5 bases and 4 bases, in that order; junction bases with no gene match: 3. The CDR3 reads CASSVDRAYGYTF. The DNA for the CDR3 is TGTGCCAGCAGTGTGGACAGGGCCTATGGCTACACCTTC.

V and J are TRBV7-3 and TRBJ1-2; D remains ambiguous. Germline lookup yields CDR1 SGHTA and CDR2 FQGTGA. V gave up 5 bases and J gave up 0 bases, with 13 bases separating them. This CDR3 has 15 residues. The CDR3 here is CASSQHPLSNYGYTF. The CDR3 bases are TGTGCCAGCAGCCAACATCCGCTGTCTAACTATGGCTACACCTTC.

The chain is built from TRBV10-3 and TRBJ1-2; 8 nucleotides agree with TRBD1. Germline CDR1 reads ENHRY; CDR2 reads SYGVKD. J was trimmed by 1 base and V by 4 bases; bases with no gene match: 5. The CDR3 spans 15 residues. The CDR3 is CAISVDRALNYGYTF. The CDR3 nucleotides read TGTGCCATCAGTGTGGACAGGGCCCTTAACTATGGCTACACCTTC.